One and the same sample provided the 25 T cell receptor beta chains below, sequenced in a study of Graves' ophthalmopathy and Graves' hyperthyroidism. TCR beta CDR3 amplification used RNA transcripts. An opening RT-PCR round employed HTBI primers and preceded a second-round multiplex PCR. Via MiXCR, TCRdb re-called the multiplex PCR reads, giving one row per CDR3 protein. The sample carries 52,000 or so distinct CDR3 sequences, more than 40% recorded once. The source material was peripheral blood. These receptors were obtained from an adult woman with Graves' ophthalmopathy.

This clonotype was found many times. V and J are TRBV27 and TRBJ2-5; 10 bases fit TRBD2. Germline V gene sequence: CDR1 MNHEY, CDR2 SMNVEV (reference sequence). The CDR3 consists of 16 residues. With 5 bases clipped from V and 2 bases from J, the junction kept 8 bases outside the gene matches. The CDR3 sequence is CASSPWTSGAQETQYF. The CDR3 DNA sequence: TGTGCCAGCAGTCCGTGGACTAGCGGAGCACAAGAGACCCAGTACTTC.

This clonotype has at least ten counts. The chain is built from TRBV9 and TRBJ1-1; D unclear. The CDR3 has 13 residues. Germline CDR1 is SGDLS and CDR2 is YYNGEE. Between the trimmed V and J ends, which lost 3 bases and 5 bases, there was a span of 11 bases. The CDR3 DNA reads as TGTGCCAGCAGCGCCACCCCGAGGACTGAAGCTTTCTTT. As protein: CASSATPRTEAFF.

The sample holds many counts of this clonotype. J is TRBJ2-7 and V is TRBV14; 9 positions agree with TRBD2. CDR1 and CDR2 (germline): SGHDN, FVKESK. V was pared by 0 bases and J by 5 bases, with 5 bases of the junction left unmatched. The CDR3 consists of 15 residues. The CDR3 region has the DNA TGTGCCAGCAGCCAAGATAGCGGGAGTTTCAACGAGCAGTACTTC. Residues: CASSQDSGSFNEQYF.

V usage is TRBV5-1 and J usage is TRBJ2-3, with 7 bases lining up with TRBD2. The CDR3 covers 16 residues. Unmatched junction bases numbered 16, after V lost 1 base and J lost 11 bases. In germline, CDR1 is SGHRS, CDR2 YFSETQ. The CDR3 DNA reads TGCGCCAGCAGCTTGAGTACCGGCGGGAGCTTCGATGAGCAGTATTTT. Translation gives CASSLSTGGSFDEQYF.

By share, this clonotype ranks as medium-sized. The J gene is TRBJ2-1, the V gene TRBV29-1; D gene ambiguous. With 4 bases removed from V and 0 bases from J, the gap between germline ends came to 4 bases. CDR3 length equals 12 residues. Germline CDR1 SQVTM, CDR2 ANQGSEA. CDR3 loop: CSVASSYNEQFF. DNA of the CDR3: TGCAGCGTTGCTAGCTCCTACAATGAGCAGTTCTTC.

This chain uses TRBV15 with TRBJ2-1; TRBD1 matches at 11 bases. CDR1 is LNHNV and CDR2 is YYDKDF in the germline V gene (reference sequence). The CDR3 is 17 amino acids. Germline trimming cut 3 bases from V and 3 bases from J; bases unmatched to any gene: 7. The CDR3 region has the DNA TGTGCCACCAGCAGCCAAGAGGGGACAGGGGGCTACAATGAGCAGTTCTTC. This encodes CATSSQEGTGGYNEQFF.

The sample holds many counts of this clonotype. V usage is TRBV5-5 and J usage is TRBJ2-1; a weak D match, TRBD2 (6 bases). The CDR3 has 15 residues. Trimming shortened V by 3 bases and J by 15 bases, and 25 bases separated the two germline ends. Germline-derived CDR1 and CDR2 are SGHKS and YYEKEE (reference sequence). The chain's CDR3 is CASSSRRGEAVPPFF. The CDR3 bases are TGTGCCAGCAGCTCCCGGAGGGGCGAGGCCGTTCCTCCGTTCTTC. The whole variable domain, filled in from reference TRBV5-5 and TRBJ2-1, reads DAGVTQSPTHLIKTRGQQVTLRCSPISGHKSVSWYQQVLGQGPQFIFQYYEKEERGRGNFPDRFSARQFPNYSSELNVNALLLGDSALYLCASSSRRGEAVPPFFGPGTRLTVL.

The sample holds many counts of this clonotype. This chain links TRBV6-6 with TRBJ2-7; 9 bases match TRBD1. Germline-derived CDR1 and CDR2 are MNHNY and SVGAGI (reference sequence). The V segment lost 6 bases and the J segment 2 bases; nucleotides outside the gene matches: 5. This CDR3 is 14 amino acids long. CDR3 sequence: CASRTGTGTYEQYF. CDR3 DNA sequence: TGTGCCAGCAGGACCGGGACAGGGACCTACGAGCAGTACTTC.

This clonotype occurred many times. This chain connects TRBV5-1 to TRBJ2-5; the D gene is possibly TRBD1 (5 bases). This CDR3 is 14 amino acids long. Deletions cut 4 bases from V and 1 base from J, with 11 bases between. The germline CDR1 and CDR2 sequences are SGHRS and YFSETQ. Here the CDR3 DNA reads TGCGCCAGCAGCCAGGGTGGGTCCCAAGAGACCCAGTACTTC. The encoded protein is CASSQGGSQETQYF. The complete variable domain, with remaining parts taken from reference TRBV5-1 and TRBJ2-5, reads KAGVTQTPRYLIKTRGQQVTLSCSPISGHRSVSWYQQTPGQGLQFLFEYFSETQRNKGNFPGRFSGRQFSNSRSEMNVSTLELGDSALYLCASSQGGSQETQYFGPGTRLLVL.

A remark on this clonotype: This may come from a read error, since a much larger clone is one base off. V gene TRBV28 combines with J gene TRBJ2-3; D tentatively fits TRBD1 or TRBD2 (5 bases each). Germline CDR1 and CDR2: MDHEN and SYDVKM. The CDR3 runs to 14 residues. CDR3 in amino acids: CASSGASGTETQYF. CDR3 coding DNA: TGTGCCAGCTCCGGGGCCTCGGGCACAGAGACGCAGTATTTT.

The sample holds one count of this clonotype. One junction end disagrees with the germline gene, perhaps due to a read error. V usage is TRBV20-1 and J usage is TRBJ1-2; D not certain. Germline-derived CDR1 and CDR2 are DFQATT and SNEGSKA (reference sequence). The CDR3 is 11 residues long. The CDR3 DNA sequence: TGCAGTGCTAGAGGGTTAGGTCCCTACTCCTTC. It encodes CSARGLGPYSF.

This clonotype was observed a single time. This chain joins TRBV5-4 and TRBJ1-4, with 9 nucleotides matching TRBD1. From germline, CDR1 is SGHNT and CDR2 YYREEE (reference sequence). J was trimmed by 5 bases and V by 4 bases; bases with no gene match: 9. The CDR3 loop spans 16 amino acids. CDR3 bases: TGTGCCAGCAGCATGGACAGGGGATCCTACAATGAAAAACTGTTTTTT. Translating gives CASSMDRGSYNEKLFF.

This rearrangement joins TRBV25-1 to TRBJ2-7; 7 nucleotides match TRBD2. In germline, CDR1 is MGHDK, CDR2 SYGVNS. V was pared by 8 bases and J by 0 bases, with 7 bases of the junction left unmatched. This CDR3 contains 14 residues. The CDR3 coding sequence is TGTGCCAGCGTTGAACTAGCGAGCTCCTACGAGCAGTACTTC. It is translated as CASVELASSYEQYF.

This clonotype was counted ten times or more. V is TRBV5-1 and J is TRBJ2-7; possibly TRBD1 or TRBD2 for D (6 bases each). The CDR3 is made up of 14 amino acids. The germline V and J ends were trimmed by 5 bases and 6 bases, with 18 bases remaining between them. Germline V gene sequence: CDR1 SGHRS, CDR2 YFSETQ. CDR3 bases: TGCGCCAGCAGGGGTCTTCCAGGAGGGGGCGAGCAGTACTTC. Its translation: CASRGLPGGGEQYF.

The V and J genes are TRBV19 and TRBJ2-1, with D uncertain. The length of the CDR3 is 13 residues. V was cut by 5 bases and J by 5 bases, with 10 bases left in between. From germline, CDR1 is LNHDA and CDR2 SQIVND (reference sequence). This CDR3 reads CASSPPFNNEQFF. CDR3 nucleotide sequence: TGTGCCAGTAGTCCTCCATTCAACAATGAGCAGTTCTTC.

The chain combines TRBV27 with TRBJ2-3, with 7 nucleotides matching TRBD2. V dropped 1 base and J dropped 1; count of bases not matched to a gene: 8. Germline V lookup: CDR1 MNHEY, CDR2 SMNVEV (reference sequence). The CDR3 has 17 amino acids. The CDR3 loop is CASSLFLASGRTDTQYF. CDR3 bases: TGTGCCAGCAGTTTATTCCTGGCTAGCGGCCGCACAGATACGCAGTATTTT.

J is TRBJ2-5 and V is TRBV6-6, with 10 nucleotides matching TRBD2. CDR3 length equals 15 residues. Germline V CDR1 and CDR2: MNHNY, SVGAGI (reference sequence). V shed 9 bases, J shed 5 bases, and the junction held 12 bases outside the gene matches. The CDR3 bases are TGTGCCAGTCACATGGCTAGCGGGAGAAAGGAGACCCAGTACTTC. Protein: CASHMASGRKETQYF.

This clonotype was found many times. The CDR3 loop reads CASSSPGREKLFF. CDR3 bases: TGTGCCAGCAGCTCCCCAGGGCGAGAAAAACTGTTTTTT. The chain joins TRBV7-2 to TRBJ1-4; a possible D gene is TRBD1 (5 bases). The germline gives CDR1 SGHTA, CDR2 FQGNSA. Trimming removed 4 bases at V and 8 bases at J, with 11 bases between. CDR3 length: 13 residues.

This clonotype was seen repeatedly, ten times or more. This chain connects TRBV9 to TRBJ1-4; tentatively, D is TRBD1 (5 bases). The CDR3 covers 15 residues. Looked up from germline, CDR1 is SGDLS and CDR2 is YYNGEE. V lost 0 bases and J lost 4, with 10 bases in between. CDR3 loop: CASSVAGAVNEKLFF. CDR3 bases: TGTGCCAGCAGCGTAGCCGGGGCCGTTAATGAAAAACTGTTTTTT. Looking up the rest from reference TRBV9 and TRBJ1-4 gives the full variable domain: DSGVTQTPKHLITATGQRVTLRCSPRSGDLSVYWYQQSLDQGLQFLIQYYNGEERAKGNILERFSAQQFPDLHSELNLSSLELGDSALYFCASSVAGAVNEKLFFGSGTQLSVL.

The chain joins TRBV19 to TRBJ1-2; TRBD1 matches at 8 bases. The CDR3 is made up of 15 amino acids. The V and J ends lost 2 bases and 6 bases, in that order; junction bases with no gene match: 8. Germline V gives CDR1 LNHDA, CDR2 SQIVND (reference sequence). This CDR3 reads CASSIKTGGLHGYTF. In DNA form, the CDR3 reads TGTGCCAGTAGTATAAAAACAGGGGGGCTCCATGGCTACACCTTC.

This clonotype was counted many times. The V gene is TRBV29-1, the J gene TRBJ2-1; D is uncertain. The CDR3 totals 14 residues. Germline assignment: CDR1 SQVTM and CDR2 ANQGSEA. V was pared by 6 bases and J by 7 bases, with 19 bases between. This CDR3 is CSVDLPTLANEQFF. DNA for the CDR3: TGCAGCGTCGACTTACCTACACTCGCAAATGAGCAGTTCTTC.

The chain is built from TRBV6-1 and TRBJ2-5, with 9 bases lining up with TRBD2. Germline lookup yields CDR1 MNHNS and CDR2 SASEGT. The CDR3 has 16 amino acids. The V gene end was trimmed by 1 base and the J gene end by 1 base; junction bases not matched to a gene: 4. In DNA, the CDR3 is TGTGCCAGCAGTGAAGGAGCGGGAGGCCCCCAAGAGACCCAGTACTTC. Encoded protein: CASSEGAGGPQETQYF.

The table lists this clonotype with many counts. The V call is TRBV18, the J call TRBJ2-5; D gene ambiguous. The germline gives CDR1 KGHSH, CDR2 LQKENI. The CDR3 consists of 11 residues. The ends were cut back, 3 bases at V and 3 bases at J, with 2 bases in the middle. CDR3 sequence: CASSPKETQYF. The CDR3 DNA reads as TGTGCCAGCTCACCCAAAGAGACCCAGTACTTC.

The sample holds many counts of this clonotype. The chain links TRBV30 to TRBJ1-5, with unresolved D. Germline CDR1 reads GTSNPN; CDR2 reads SVGIG (reference sequence). The CDR3 is 13 amino acids. Trimming stripped 1 base from V and 6 bases from J, with 10 bases between. CDR3 in DNA: TGTGCCTGGAGTGGCGGTGGCGGTCAGCCCCAGCATTTT. This codes for CAWSGGGGQPQHF.

By share, this clonotype counts as medium-sized (0.01 to 0.1%). The chain joins TRBV10-3 to TRBJ1-3; TRBD1 matches 7 bases. Trimming removed 6 bases from V and 0 bases from J; junction bases left unmatched: 2. CDR3 length: 14 residues. The germline V gene has CDR1 ENHRY and CDR2 SYGVKD. This chain's CDR3 is CAIRGTDSGNTIYF. In nucleotides, the CDR3 is TGTGCCATCAGAGGGACAGACTCTGGAAACACCATATATTTT.